The 11 T cell receptor beta chains below come from one sample, sequenced in a study of shared clonotypes between healthy human individuals. Profiled with immunoSEQ multiplex PCR; TCRdb holds only in-frame clones, not every one. The repertoire holds about 2.3 million clones, with under 95% as singletons. Material for sequencing was naive CD4+ T cells from PBMCs. Described subset: CD45RA+ positively selected. These receptors were taken from a young man in good health. Some clones in this sample may be carry-over from other donors' samples.

This chain joins TRBV11-3 and TRBJ1-4, with no clear D. Germline V gene sequence: CDR1 SGHNT, CDR2 YENEEA. The CDR3 spans 16 residues. V was shortened by 0 bases and J by 7 bases, with 15 bases between the two germline ends. CDR3 coding DNA: TGTGCCAGCAGCTTAGATAGGGAAGAAGTAGGTGAAAAACTGTTTTTT. Its translation is CASSLDREEVGEKLFF.

V usage is TRBV6-5 and J usage is TRBJ1-1; D unclear. This CDR3 spans 15 amino acids. V was shortened by 3 bases and J by 1 base, with 12 bases between the two germline ends. CDR1 and CDR2 from the germline V gene are MNHEY and SVGAGI. The CDR3 nucleotides read TGTGCCAGCAGTTATTATGGCAGACAGAACACTGAAGCTTTCTTT. Translating gives CASSYYGRQNTEAFF.

The rearrangement links TRBV5-6 to TRBJ2-7; D remains ambiguous. V gave up 4 bases and J gave up 0 bases, with 11 bases separating them. Germline loops: CDR1 SGHDT, CDR2 YYEEEE. The CDR3 contains 14 residues. CDR3: CASSAGDFSYEQYF. The CDR3 region has the DNA TGTGCCAGCAGCGCCGGAGACTTCTCCTACGAGCAGTACTTC.

This chain connects TRBV20-1 to TRBJ1-2; D remains unclear. Trimming removed 6 bases from V and 8 bases from J, with 10 bases in between. This CDR3 region has 10 residues. CDR1 is DFQATT, CDR2 SNEGSKA, per germline (reference sequence). CDR3 loop: CSADLGGYTF. CDR3 nucleotide sequence: TGCAGTGCCGATTTGGGAGGCTACACCTTC.

This chain joins TRBV9 and TRBJ2-5, with 14 bases identical to TRBD2. The CDR3 extends over 15 amino acids. Germline trimming cut 5 bases from V and 4 bases from J; bases unmatched to any gene: 4. Germline CDR1 and CDR2: SGDLS and YYNGEE. CDR3 nucleotides: TGTGCCAGCAGTTTGACTAGCGGGAGGGCAGAGACCCAGTACTTC. Amino acids: CASSLTSGRAETQYF. Based on the CDR3 plus reference TRBV9 and TRBJ2-5, the full variable domain is DSGVTQTPKHLITATGQRVTLRCSPRSGDLSVYWYQQSLDQGLQFLIQYYNGEERAKGNILERFSAQQFPDLHSELNLSSLELGDSALYFCASSLTSGRAETQYFGPGTRLLVL.

J is TRBJ2-7 and V is TRBV30; the D gene is possibly TRBD2 (6 bases). The CDR3 spans 13 residues. The germline V and J ends were trimmed by 4 bases and 0 bases, with 10 bases remaining between them. Germline CDR1 and CDR2: GTSNPN and SVGIG (reference sequence). The CDR3 spells CAWNALASYEQYF. The CDR3 region has the DNA TGTGCCTGGAACGCACTAGCCTCCTACGAGCAGTACTTC.

The chain carries TRBV5-1 and TRBJ2-2; TRBD1 agrees at 9 bases. This CDR3 has 17 amino acids. CDR1 is SGHRS and CDR2 is YFSETQ in the germline V gene. Germline trimming cut 0 bases from V and 6 bases from J; bases unmatched to any gene: 9. CDR3 residues: CASSLASGTGLAGELFF. The CDR3 nucleotides read TGCGCCAGCAGCTTGGCCTCAGGGACAGGGCTGGCCGGGGAGCTGTTTTTT. Variable domain in full (rest from reference TRBV5-1 and TRBJ2-2): KAGVTQTPRYLIKTRGQQVTLSCSPISGHRSVSWYQQTPGQGLQFLFEYFSETQRNKGNFPGRFSGRQFSNSRSEMNVSTLELGDSALYLCASSLASGTGLAGELFFGEGSRLTVL.

The chain recombines TRBV5-6 with TRBJ2-7, with 11 bases aligning to TRBD2. The V and J ends lost 3 bases and 2 bases, in that order; junction bases with no gene match: 4. This CDR3 comprises 15 residues. The germline V gene has CDR1 SGHDT and CDR2 YYEEEE. The CDR3: CASSSGLAGTYEQYF. CDR3 nucleotide sequence: TGTGCCAGCAGCTCCGGACTAGCGGGTACCTACGAGCAGTACTTC.

In regard to this clone: The junction does not match germline at one end; this may be a read error. V usage is TRBV29-1 and J usage is TRBJ2-5, with D perhaps matching TRBD2 (6 bases). CDR3 size: 12 residues. Germline values: CDR1 SQVTM, CDR2 ANQGSEA. The CDR3 is CSVDGRQGTQYF. Here the CDR3 DNA reads TGCAGCGTTGACGGGAGACAAGGGACCCAGTACTTC.

The J gene is TRBJ2-7, the V gene TRBV2; D remains ambiguous. Germline V gene lookup returns CDR1 SNHLY and CDR2 FYNNEI. The CDR3 has 11 residues. The ends were cut back, 1 base at V and 10 bases at J, with 8 bases in the middle. The CDR3 region is CASSEEKPQYF. The CDR3 region has the DNA TGTGCCAGCAGTGAAGAGAAGCCCCAGTACTTC. Full variable domain (rest looked up from reference TRBV2 and TRBJ2-7): EPEVTQTPSHQVTQMGQEVILRCVPISNHLYFYWYRQILGQKVEFLVSFYNNEISEKSEIFDDQFSVERPDGSNFTLKIRSTKLEDSAMYFCASSEEKPQYFGPGTRLTVT.

This sequence joins TRBV7-2 and TRBJ1-2; D gene unclear. Germline lookup yields CDR1 SGHTA and CDR2 FQGNSA. Trimming left V 2 bases short and J 3 bases short, with 7 bases between. This CDR3 is 13 amino acids long. The CDR3 bases are TGTGCCAGCAGCTTATCGGTTGACTATGGCTACACCTTC. It translates to CASSLSVDYGYTF.